This T cell receptor (beta chain) was recorded in a study of PD-L1 blockade in urothelial cancer. Turning to the study itself: The study started patients on atezolizumab at some point between 2013 and 2015, giving 1,200 mg intravenously every 3 weeks.

Time point given: peripheral blood 6 weeks after treatment start. Pretreatment and on-treatment blood mononuclear cell samples were taken, totaling between 1 and 8 time points per patient. General study findings and limits: Stronger expansion of tumor-associated clones in blood at 3 weeks distinguished durable-benefit patients.

As regards this clone: Its specificity is unknown.

Germline-derived CDR1 and CDR2 are MDHEN and SYDVKM. The CDR3 is made up of 15 amino acids. Unmatched junction bases numbered 7, after V lost 5 bases and J lost 5 bases. Into every PCR, synthetic TCR analog templates were spiked. Measured with immunoSEQ multiplex PCR; TCRdb has only the in-frame clones, and not every one. This sample has approximately 120,000 clones, with roughly 83% found just once. Source: PBMCs, taken around atezolizumab (anti-PD-L1) treatment. The genes are TRBV28 and TRBJ2-2; 8 bases are shared with TRBD2. The origin of this receptor is a man aged 50-59 years with urothelial cancer. This CDR3 reads CASSSGGEWTGELFF. The CDR3 DNA sequence: TGTGCCAGCAGTAGCGGGGGAGAGTGGACCGGGGAGCTGTTTTTT.